Detailed here is one T cell receptor beta chain. The data stem from a study of early T cells in non-severe SARS-CoV-2 infection. Study as a whole: Sequencing input comprised bulk RNA from unsorted whole blood; chain pairing was not available.

Researchers attached unique molecular identifiers to individual cDNA molecules. Each CDR3 protein gets one entry after TCRdb re-called the 5' RACE reads with MiXCR. Of about 110,000 distinct CDR3 sequences listed, 10% to 15% are singletons. The sequence came from an adult who was a healthcare worker with PCR-confirmed SARS-CoV-2 infection or an uninfected control (not recorded which). This sample comprised whole blood, obtained at baseline.

CDR3 nucleotides: TGCGCCAGCAGTGAGTCACCAAGGGAACGTTTGGCTGAAGCTTTCTTT. Translation: CASSESPRERLAEAFF. The chain uses TRBV10-1 and TRBJ1-1; no definite D call. Germline CDR1 reads WNHNN; CDR2 reads SYGVQD (reference sequence). The CDR3 is made up of 16 amino acids. Trimming cost V 0 bases and J 6 bases, with 17 bases left between them.